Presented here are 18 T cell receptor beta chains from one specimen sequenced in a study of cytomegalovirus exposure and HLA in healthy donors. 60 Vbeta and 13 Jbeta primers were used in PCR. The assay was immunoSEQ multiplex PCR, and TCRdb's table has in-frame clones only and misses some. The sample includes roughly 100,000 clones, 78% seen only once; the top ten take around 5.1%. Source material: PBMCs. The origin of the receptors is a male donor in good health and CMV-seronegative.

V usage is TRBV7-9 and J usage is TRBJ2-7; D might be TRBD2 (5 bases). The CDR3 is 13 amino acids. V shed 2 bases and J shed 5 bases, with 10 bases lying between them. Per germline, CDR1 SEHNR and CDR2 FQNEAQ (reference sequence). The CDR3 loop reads CASSLSSGNEQYF. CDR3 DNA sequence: TGTGCCAGCAGCTTATCATCCGGGAACGAGCAGTACTTC.

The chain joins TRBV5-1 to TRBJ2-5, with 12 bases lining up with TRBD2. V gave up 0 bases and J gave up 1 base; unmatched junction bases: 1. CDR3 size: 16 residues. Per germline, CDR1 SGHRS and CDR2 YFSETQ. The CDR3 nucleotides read TGCGCCAGCAGCTTGGGGACTAGCGGGGCCCAAGAGACCCAGTACTTC. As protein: CASSLGTSGAQETQYF.

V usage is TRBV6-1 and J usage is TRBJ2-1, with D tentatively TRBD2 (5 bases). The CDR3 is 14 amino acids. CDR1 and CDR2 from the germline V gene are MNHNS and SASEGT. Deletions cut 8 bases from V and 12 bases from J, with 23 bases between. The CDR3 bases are TGTGCCAGCTACCTAGGTACGCGGAGGAGCGGGCAGTTCTTC. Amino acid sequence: CASYLGTRRSGQFF.

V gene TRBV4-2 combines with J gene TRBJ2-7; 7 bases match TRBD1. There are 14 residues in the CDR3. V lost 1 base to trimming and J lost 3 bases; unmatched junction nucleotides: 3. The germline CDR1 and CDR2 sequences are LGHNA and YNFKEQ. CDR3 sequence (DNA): TGTGCCAGCAGCCAAGGACAGGGAAGCTACGAGCAGTACTTC. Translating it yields CASSQGQGSYEQYF.

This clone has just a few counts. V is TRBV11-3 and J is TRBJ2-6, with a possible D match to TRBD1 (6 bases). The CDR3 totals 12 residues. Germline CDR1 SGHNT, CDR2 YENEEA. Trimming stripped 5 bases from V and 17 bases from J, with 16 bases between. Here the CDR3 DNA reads TGTGCCAGCAGCCCAGAAACCGGGACATTGACTTTC. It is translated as CASSPETGTLTF. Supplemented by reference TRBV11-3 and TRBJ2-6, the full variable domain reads EAGVVQSPRYKIIEKKQPVAFWCNPISGHNTLYWYLQNLGQGPELLIRYENEEAVDDSQLPKDRFSAERLKGVDSTLKIQPAELGDSAVYLCASSPETGTLTFGAGSRLTVL.

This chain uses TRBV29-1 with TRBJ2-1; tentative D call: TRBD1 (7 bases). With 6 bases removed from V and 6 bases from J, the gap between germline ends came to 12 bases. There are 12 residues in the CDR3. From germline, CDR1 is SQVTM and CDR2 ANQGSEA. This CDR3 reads CSVARGANEQFF. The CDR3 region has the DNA TGCAGCGTCGCCAGGGGGGCCAATGAGCAGTTCTTC.

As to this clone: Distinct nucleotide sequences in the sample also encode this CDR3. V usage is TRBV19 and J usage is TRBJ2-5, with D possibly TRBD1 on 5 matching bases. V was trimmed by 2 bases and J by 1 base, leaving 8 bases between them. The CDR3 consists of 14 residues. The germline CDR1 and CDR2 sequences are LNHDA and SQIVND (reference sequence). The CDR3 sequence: CASSIQGIQETQYF. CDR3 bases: TGTGCCAGTAGTATACAGGGTATCCAAGAGACCCAGTACTTC.

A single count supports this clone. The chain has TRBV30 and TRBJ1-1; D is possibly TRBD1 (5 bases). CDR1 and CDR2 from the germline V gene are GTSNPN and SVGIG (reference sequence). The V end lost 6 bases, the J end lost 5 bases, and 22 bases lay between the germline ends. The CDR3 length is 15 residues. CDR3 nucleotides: TGTGCCTGTCGTCCCTCCCCGGGGGTAGGGACTGAAGCTTTCTTT. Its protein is CACRPSPGVGTEAFF.

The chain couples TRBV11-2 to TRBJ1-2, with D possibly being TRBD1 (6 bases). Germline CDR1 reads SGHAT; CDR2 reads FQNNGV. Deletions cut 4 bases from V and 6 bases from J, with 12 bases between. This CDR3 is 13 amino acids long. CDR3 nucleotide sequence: TGTGCCAGCAGCTACCAGGGGACGGATGGCTACACCTTC. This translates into CASSYQGTDGYTF.

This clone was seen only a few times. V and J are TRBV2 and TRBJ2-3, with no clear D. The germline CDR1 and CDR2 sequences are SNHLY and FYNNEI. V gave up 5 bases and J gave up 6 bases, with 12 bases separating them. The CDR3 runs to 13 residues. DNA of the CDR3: TGTGCCAGCAGTCCCCGCCCCGGGGATACGCAGTATTTT. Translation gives CASSPRPGDTQYF.

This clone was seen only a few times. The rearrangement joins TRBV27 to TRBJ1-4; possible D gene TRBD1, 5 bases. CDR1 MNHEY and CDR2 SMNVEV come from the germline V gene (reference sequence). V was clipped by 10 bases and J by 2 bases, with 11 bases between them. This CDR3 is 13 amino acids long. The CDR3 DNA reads TGTGCCACCCAGACAGCCACTAATGAAAAACTGTTTTTT. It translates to CATQTATNEKLFF. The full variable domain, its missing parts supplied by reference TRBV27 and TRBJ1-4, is EAQVTQNPRYLITVTGKKLTVTCSQNMNHEYMSWYRQDPGLGLRQIYYSMNVEVTDKGDVPEGYKVSRKEKRNFPLILESPSPNQTSLYFCATQTATNEKLFFGSGTQLSVL.

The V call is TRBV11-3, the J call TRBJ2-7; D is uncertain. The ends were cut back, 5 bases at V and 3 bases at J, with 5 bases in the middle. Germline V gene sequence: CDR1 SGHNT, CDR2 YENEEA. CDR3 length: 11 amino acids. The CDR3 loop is CASSRYYEQYF. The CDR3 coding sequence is TGTGCCAGCAGCCGGTACTACGAGCAGTACTTC.

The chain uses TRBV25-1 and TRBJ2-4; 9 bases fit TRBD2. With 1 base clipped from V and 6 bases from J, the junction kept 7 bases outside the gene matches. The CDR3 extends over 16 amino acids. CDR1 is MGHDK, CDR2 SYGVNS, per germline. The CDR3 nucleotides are TGTGCCAGCAGTGAATGGGGCGGGGGGGCCGGAAACATTCAGTACTTC. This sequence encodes CASSEWGGGAGNIQYF. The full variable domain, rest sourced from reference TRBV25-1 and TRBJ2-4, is EADIYQTPRYLVIGTGKKITLECSQTMGHDKMYWYQQDPGMELHLIHYSYGVNSTEKGDLSSESTVSRIRTEHFPLTLESARPSHTSQYLCASSEWGGGAGNIQYFGAGTRLSVL.

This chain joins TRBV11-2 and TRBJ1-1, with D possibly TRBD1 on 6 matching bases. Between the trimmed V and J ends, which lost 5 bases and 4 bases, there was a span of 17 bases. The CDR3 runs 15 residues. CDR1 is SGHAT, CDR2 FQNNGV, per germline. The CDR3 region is CASSPTGGGGTEAFF. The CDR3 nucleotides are TGTGCCAGCAGCCCGACCGGGGGAGGGGGCACTGAAGCTTTCTTT.

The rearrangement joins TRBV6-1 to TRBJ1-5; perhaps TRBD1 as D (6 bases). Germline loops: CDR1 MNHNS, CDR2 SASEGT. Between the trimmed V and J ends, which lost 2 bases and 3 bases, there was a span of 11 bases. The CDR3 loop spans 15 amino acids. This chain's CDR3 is CASSETGSVNQPQHF. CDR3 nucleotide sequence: TGTGCCAGCAGTGAAACAGGGTCGGTCAATCAGCCCCAGCATTTT.

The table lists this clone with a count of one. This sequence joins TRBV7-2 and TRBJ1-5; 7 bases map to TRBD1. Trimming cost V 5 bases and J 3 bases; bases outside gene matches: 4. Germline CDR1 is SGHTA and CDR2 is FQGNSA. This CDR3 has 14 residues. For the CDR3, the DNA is TGTGCCAGCAGCCGGGACAGCGACAATCAGCCCCAGCATTTT. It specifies CASSRDSDNQPQHF.

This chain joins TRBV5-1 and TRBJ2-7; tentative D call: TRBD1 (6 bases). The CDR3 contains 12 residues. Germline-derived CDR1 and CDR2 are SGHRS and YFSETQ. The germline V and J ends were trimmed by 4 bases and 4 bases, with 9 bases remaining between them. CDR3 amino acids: CASSPQGYEQYF. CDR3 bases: TGCGCCAGCAGCCCTCAGGGGTACGAGCAGTACTTC.

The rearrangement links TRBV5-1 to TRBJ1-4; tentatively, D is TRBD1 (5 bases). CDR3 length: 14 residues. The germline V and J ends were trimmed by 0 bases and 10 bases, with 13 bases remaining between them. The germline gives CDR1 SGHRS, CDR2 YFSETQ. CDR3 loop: CASSLAEMGGKLFF. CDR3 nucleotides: TGCGCCAGCAGCTTGGCCGAAATGGGGGGAAAACTGTTTTTT.